This TCR beta chain was identified during a study of beta chain features in type 1 diabetes (dated by TCRdb to the late 2010s). Context from the whole study: No differences in mean age, gender distribution, total cell number or subset yield were found between patients and healthy donors. A total of 90 million to 130 million sorted cells were examined across all samples, and a strong correlation was observed between cell number per subset and RNA yield. The study compared TCRB repertoires of sorted circulating CD4+ T cell subsets between recently diagnosed type 1 diabetes patients and matched healthy donors. Whereas all 28 donors provided naive and central memory subsets, regulatory and stem cell-like memory subsets were isolated from just 8 patients and about eight healthy donors. On the study overall, not on this receptor specifically: HLA sub-analyses involved small numbers of individuals, so any influence of HLA type on TCRB rearrangement remained unresolved. At VDJ recombination sites, type 1 diabetes patients had fewer insertions and more deleted nucleotides, which implies abnormalities in thymic rearrangement. PCR might favor shorter templates, but patient and control samples were amplified and corrected together, so any skew would affect both groups equally. A moderate but significant shortening of TCRB CDR3 length was observed in type 1 diabetes patients in all four CD4+ subsets. Because cDNA was sequenced instead of genomic DNA, highly expressing activated cells could be over-represented, though the groups showed no difference in activation or CD3 levels. Naive, central memory and regulatory TCRB repertoires appeared more similar among patients than among healthy donors.

A few counts support this clone. Its antigen is still unknown. Per-nucleotide qualities are absent, and no much larger clonotype sits a single base away. All of the isolated RNA was reverse transcribed with the High Capacity cDNA Reverse Transcription Kit, so expressed TCRB transcripts were sequenced. Deep immunoSEQ sequencing was applied to naive, central memory and regulatory T cell samples, giving an average of roughly 3.5 million total reads per sample. After sorted cells were lysed in RLT buffer, RNA was extracted with DNase-treated RNeasy Micro or Mini kits, with the choice depending on cell number. Each cell subset was processed separately to prevent cross-contamination, with patient and healthy donor samples processed together. TCRB sequences were amplified from cDNA with the immunoSEQ multiplex PCR, producing 87-bp fragments spanning the CDR3 region. Sequencing of the amplicons was done on the Illumina HiSeq platform. As for how the authors treated the data: Synthetic template baselines were used to correct PCR bias computationally, reads within Hamming distance 2 were collapsed together, and singletons that could not be merged were discarded. By aligning reads against IMGT, V, D and J genes, CDR3 length, and insertions or deletions at six rearrangement sites were assigned. Within each subset, clonotype counts were normalized to the number of sorted cells before true diversity and Gini coefficients were calculated with the tcR R package. The overlap coefficient, calculated on TCRB nucleotide sequences, was used to quantify repertoire sharing. Out-of-frame TCRB sequences from naive cells were analyzed as a proxy for the pre-selection repertoire. This is the immuneACCESS table as TCRdb keeps it, with only in-frame sequences that have V and J called. A part of the clones is gone; compared with another copy, unresolved V genes explain less than half, and the rest is unexplained. V, J and clone size are taken as reported in that table, and D and trimming were inferred from the DNA itself. The sample has 400,000 to 600,000 clones on record, approximately 28% of them singletons. The ten largest clones take up 0.05% to 0.065% of the sample.

From each donor, a single peripheral blood sample of 90 to 150 mL on average was drawn into heparinised tubes. Using a panel that included CD45RO, CCR7, CD25, CD127, CD95 and CD27, naive, central memory, regulatory and stem cell-like memory CD4+ T cells were sorted on a BD FACSAria II. A purity above 95% was achieved for all sorted populations. Right away, PBMCs were isolated by Lymphoprep density gradient centrifugation and were stained directly, with no culture step. To minimize batch effects, samples were stained and sorted in pairs, one healthy donor with one patient per experiment. From the cysteine through the phenylalanine, the CDR3 covers 15 amino acids. CDR3 DNA is the only sequence kept; it has 45 bases, read in frame from the first base. The germline V gene sets CDR1 to KGHSH and CDR2 to LQKENI. The V end loses 4 bases and the J end loses 2 bases, and a stretch of 14 bases separates them.

Sequenced sample: naive CD4+ T cells from blood. This sample's cell subset or site label indicates: true naive CD4+ T cells. The clonotype was recovered from a man aged 18 to 35 in good health. The rearrangement combines TRBV18 with TRBJ2-5; the D region is possibly TRBD1 or TRBD2, each matching across 6 bases. The nucleotides are TGTGCCAGCTCACGGACAGCGGGCTGGCAAGAGACCCAGTACTTC. It encodes CASSRTAGWQETQYF.